This T cell receptor (beta chain) was documented in a study of PD-1 blockade in classical Hodgkin lymphoma. Study results and limitations: Excluded were patients who started nivolumab under 1 year after ASCT, a group that had lower diversity.

Patients all relapsed after autologous stem cell transplantation, and there was variation in brentuximab vedotin exposure. When best responses were assessed, they were complete response, partial response or progressive disease. This clone counts as medium-sized. Its antigen is not known. The protocol was immunoSEQ multiplex PCR, while the TCRdb copy is restricted to in-frame clones and leaves out a portion. The sample consists of roughly 150,000 clones, around four fifths of them appearing once. The CDR3 sequence is 16 residues long. V lost 0 bases to trimming and J lost 0 bases, with 9 bases between them. The V gene's germline CDR1 is LGHNA and CDR2 YNFKEQ.

The sample was peripheral blood mononuclear cells (PBMCs), taken before the second cycle of nivolumab. The chain combines TRBV4-2 with TRBJ2-4; a weak D match, TRBD1 (5 bases). This TCR was sampled from a human donor with classical Hodgkin lymphoma. As DNA, the CDR3 is TGTGCCAGCAGCCAAGATGTTAGGGGAGCCAAAAACATTCAGTACTTC. It is translated as CASSQDVRGAKNIQYF.